This entry lists 24 T cell receptor beta chains sequenced from one sample in a study of memory CD4+ T cells and cytomegalovirus serostatus. Single viable CD3+CD4+CD8-CD45RO+ cells were sorted as the memory CD4+ T cells. Profiling relied on immunoSEQ multiplex PCR, and the TCRdb table lists in-frame clones only, not all of them. The sample includes about 82,000 clones, less than 90% of them seen just once. Sequences were obtained from memory CD4+ T cells from blood. The receptors shown here come from an adult in good health and CMV-seronegative.

This clone has a handful of counts. This sequence joins TRBV5-1 and TRBJ2-3; D is undetermined. CDR1 and CDR2 from the germline V gene are SGHRS and YFSETQ. Trimming left V 3 bases short and J 4 bases short, with 12 bases between. The CDR3 sequence is 14 residues long. The CDR3 DNA sequence: TGCGCCAGCAGCTCCATACCCTCGTCAGATACGCAGTATTTT. This codes for CASSSIPSSDTQYF.

This chain links TRBV6-5 with TRBJ2-7, with 9 bases that match TRBD1. The CDR3 totals 15 residues. Germline CDR1 and CDR2: MNHEY and SVGAGI. After removal of 7 bases from V and 1 base from J, the junction contained 8 bases not matched to a gene. The CDR3 DNA sequence: TGTGCCAGCAACGAAGGGACAGGGTGGTCCTACGAGCAGTACTTC. It is translated as CASNEGTGWSYEQYF.

The CDR3 DNA sequence: TGTGCCAGTAGTAAGATAGCGGGGGCCAATCTGATCTCCTACAATGAGCAGTTCTTC. It specifies CASSKIAGANLISYNEQFF. The chain uses TRBV19 and TRBJ2-1, with 9 bases that match TRBD2. This CDR3 is 19 amino acids long. The V and J ends lost 4 bases and 0 bases, in that order; junction bases with no gene match: 13. Germline CDR1 LNHDA, CDR2 SQIVND (reference sequence).

V usage is TRBV7-3 and J usage is TRBJ2-2, with D perhaps matching TRBD1 (6 bases). Germline CDR1 is SGHTA and CDR2 is FQGTGA. This CDR3 contains 18 residues. The V gene lost 5 bases and the J gene lost 0 bases, with 19 bases spanning the gap. CDR3 loop: CASSRSGTPNANTGELFF. CDR3 DNA: TGTGCCAGCAGCCGATCCGGGACACCCAACGCGAACACCGGGGAGCTGTTTTTT.

CDR3: CASSPTRGQGANQPQHF. CDR3 bases: TGTGCCAGCTCACCCACTCGTGGACAGGGGGCCAATCAGCCCCAGCATTTT. The chain employs TRBV18 and TRBJ1-5; 11 bases are a match to TRBD1. Unmatched junction bases numbered 7, after V lost 3 bases and J lost 3 bases. CDR1 and CDR2 (germline): KGHSH, LQKENI. The CDR3 length is 17 residues. The variable domain in full, with the rest retrieved from reference TRBV18 and TRBJ1-5, is NAGVMQNPRHLVRRRGQEARLRCSPMKGHSHVYWYRQLPEEGLKFMVYLQKENIIDESGMPKERFSAEFPKEGPSILRIQQVVRGDSAAYFCASSPTRGQGANQPQHFGDGTRLSIL.

In DNA, the CDR3 is TGTGCCAGCAGTGATGGGGTGCTTGATACGCAGTATTTT. Its translation: CASSDGVLDTQYF. This chain joins TRBV2 and TRBJ2-3; D is uncertain. From germline, CDR1 is SNHLY and CDR2 FYNNEI. The CDR3 is 13 residues long. V lost 3 bases, J lost 6 bases, and 10 bases lay in between.

The chain carries TRBV19 and TRBJ2-2, with D possibly matching TRBD1 (6 bases). Deletions cut 6 bases from V and 4 bases from J, with 9 bases between. This CDR3 has 13 residues. Germline values: CDR1 LNHDA, CDR2 SQIVND (reference sequence). CDR3 sequence: CASRGRGTGELFF. In DNA, the CDR3 is TGTGCCAGTAGGGGCAGGGGCACCGGGGAGCTGTTTTTT. Looking up the rest from reference TRBV19 and TRBJ2-2 gives the full variable domain: DGGITQSPKYLFRKEGQNVTLSCEQNLNHDAMYWYRQDPGQGLRLIYYSQIVNDFQKGDIAEGYSVSREKKESFPLTVTSAQKNPTAFYLCASRGRGTGELFFGEGSRLTVL.

The chain employs TRBV7-2 and TRBJ1-3; 10 bases line up with TRBD1. J was trimmed by 2 bases and V by 3 bases; bases with no gene match: 4. The CDR3 runs 16 residues. In germline, CDR1 is SGHTA, CDR2 FQGNSA. Written as DNA, the CDR3 is TGTGCCAGCAGCTTCCCCGGACAGGGGGCTGGAAACACCATATATTTT. It specifies CASSFPGQGAGNTIYF.

The J gene is TRBJ2-5, the V gene TRBV2; possible D gene TRBD1, 5 bases. V lost 4 bases and J 2 bases, leaving 11 bases between the germline ends. This CDR3 has 14 amino acids. Looked up from germline, CDR1 is SNHLY and CDR2 is FYNNEI. The CDR3 spells CASSADRIQETQYF. The DNA of the CDR3 is TGTGCCAGCAGTGCCGACAGAATTCAAGAGACCCAGTACTTC.

This clone was observed a single time. The chain links TRBV4-2 to TRBJ2-2; D gene uncertain. Germline-derived CDR1 and CDR2 are LGHNA and YNFKEQ. The CDR3 extends over 14 amino acids. With 6 bases removed from V and 4 bases from J, the gap between germline ends came to 12 bases. The CDR3 spells CASRPNWFTGELFF. CDR3 DNA: TGTGCCAGCAGGCCCAATTGGTTCACCGGGGAGCTGTTTTTT.

This clone was picked up one time. The chain combines TRBV30 with TRBJ2-1, with D perhaps TRBD1 or TRBD2 (6 bases each). Germline values: CDR1 GTSNPN, CDR2 SVGIG (reference sequence). The V end lost 5 bases, the J end lost 5 bases, and 13 bases lay between the germline ends. The CDR3 sequence is 13 residues long. The CDR3, as DNA: TGTGCCTGGGGGGGGCGGAGTCACAATGAGCAGTTCTTC. It codes for CAWGGRSHNEQFF.

The chain carries TRBV7-9 and TRBJ1-3; tentatively, D is TRBD1 (6 bases). Germline lookup yields CDR1 SEHNR and CDR2 FQNEAQ (reference sequence). Trimming took 1 base from V and 4 from J, leaving 14 bases between them. CDR3 length: 16 residues. The CDR3 nucleotides read TGTGCCAGCAGCTTAGGAGCGGGGGCTGGAGGAAACACCATATATTTT. Its protein is CASSLGAGAGGNTIYF.

This chain links TRBV5-4 with TRBJ1-5; D ambiguous. The CDR3 loop spans 13 amino acids. V was trimmed by 0 bases and J by 0 bases, leaving 1 base between them. Germline CDR1 reads SGHNT; CDR2 reads YYREEE (reference sequence). CDR3 residues: CASSLDSNQPQHF. CDR3 nucleotide sequence: TGTGCCAGCAGCTTGGATAGCAATCAGCCCCAGCATTTT.

The CDR3 DNA reads TGTGCCAGCACCGGGAAGATTATTCCCGGGCAGGGGACCACCGGGGAGCTGTTTTTT. This encodes CASTGKIIPGQGTTGELFF. This chain links TRBV7-9 with TRBJ2-2; D might be TRBD1 (6 bases). Between the trimmed V and J ends, which lost 7 bases and 4 bases, there was a span of 28 bases. The CDR3 has 19 residues. Germline values: CDR1 SEHNR, CDR2 FQNEAQ (reference sequence).

The chain recombines TRBV30 with TRBJ2-1; tentatively, D is TRBD1 (7 bases). Germline-derived CDR1 and CDR2 are GTSNPN and SVGIG (reference sequence). The V and J ends lost 2 bases and 9 bases respectively, with 20 bases between them. The CDR3 has 15 residues. The CDR3 protein is CAWSQGGTVLGEQFF. The CDR3 nucleotides are TGTGCCTGGAGTCAGGGGGGCACAGTACTCGGTGAGCAGTTCTTC. Variable domain in full (rest from reference TRBV30 and TRBJ2-1): SQTIHQWPATLVQPVGSPLSLECTVEGTSNPNLYWYRQAAGRGLQLLFYSVGIGQISSEVPQNLSASRPQDRQFILSSKKLLLSDSGFYLCAWSQGGTVLGEQFFGPGTRLTVL.

The genes are TRBV6-5 and TRBJ2-3; D perhaps matches TRBD2 (7 bases). The CDR3 sequence is 12 residues long. CDR1 is MNHEY, CDR2 SVGAGI, per germline. The CDR3 reads CAAGRGGDTQYF. The CDR3 DNA reads as TGTGCAGCCGGAAGGGGGGGGGATACGCAGTATTTT.

This chain connects TRBV28 to TRBJ1-2; D gene unclear. V was clipped by 1 base and J by 8 bases, with 14 bases between them. CDR1 MDHEN and CDR2 SYDVKM come from the germline V gene. The CDR3 extends over 14 amino acids. The CDR3 DNA is TGTGCCAGCAGTTTATTGCGGCAGTTCCGCGGCTACACCTTC. Translated, it gives CASSLLRQFRGYTF.

V is TRBV29-1 and J is TRBJ1-1; D is undetermined. Trimming cost V 7 bases and J 0 bases, with 12 bases left between them. Germline V gives CDR1 SQVTM, CDR2 ANQGSEA. The CDR3 has 13 residues. The CDR3 sequence: CSAADGMNTEAFF. The CDR3 DNA follows: TGCAGCGCAGCCGACGGAATGAACACTGAAGCTTTCTTT. Full variable domain (outside the CDR3, taken from reference TRBV29-1 and TRBJ1-1): SAVISQKPSRDICQRGTSLTIQCQVDSQVTMMFWYRQQPGQSLTLIATANQGSEATYESGFVIDKFPISRPNLTFSTLTVSNMSPEDSSIYLCSAADGMNTEAFFGQGTRLTVV.

The rearrangement joins TRBV6-6 to TRBJ1-5; D gene uncertain. The CDR3 is made up of 12 amino acids. V was pared by 5 bases and J by 0 bases, with 2 bases between. Germline values: CDR1 MNHNY, CDR2 SVGAGI (reference sequence). CDR3 coding DNA: TGTGCCAGCAGTGGTAGCAATCAGCCCCAGCATTTT. Its translation: CASSGSNQPQHF.

The chain employs TRBV11-2 and TRBJ1-1, with D hard to call. Trimming took off 5 bases at V and 1 base at J, with 11 bases between the two ends. The CDR3 has 14 amino acids. Per the germline V gene, CDR1 is SGHAT and CDR2 is FQNNGV. CDR3 sequence reads: CASSHRRENTEAFF. The CDR3 DNA is TGTGCCAGCAGCCACCGACGGGAGAACACTGAAGCTTTCTTT.

The J gene is TRBJ1-2, the V gene TRBV19, with 9 bases that match TRBD1. Trimming cost V 4 bases and J 4 bases; bases outside gene matches: 1. Germline CDR1 LNHDA, CDR2 SQIVND (reference sequence). The CDR3 has 13 amino acids. CDR3 loop: CASSNRGPYGYTF. The CDR3 nucleotides are TGTGCCAGTAGTAACAGGGGGCCCTATGGCTACACCTTC.

V and J are TRBV29-1 and TRBJ2-5; TRBD2 matches at 7 bases. The CDR3 totals 13 residues. Germline V gene data show CDR1 as SQVTM and CDR2 as ANQGSEA. Unmatched junction bases numbered 4, after V lost 4 bases and J lost 2 bases. CDR3 bases: TGCAGCGTTGCGAGCGGGGATCAAGAGACCCAGTACTTC. Its protein product is CSVASGDQETQYF.

This chain uses TRBV4-2 with TRBJ2-7; 11 bases map to TRBD2. The CDR3 is 17 residues long. Per germline, CDR1 LGHNA and CDR2 YNFKEQ. The trim removed 1 base at V and 8 bases at J, leaving 13 bases unmatched. CDR3 residues: CASSQARGVLAGGKQYF. CDR3 nucleotides: TGTGCCAGCAGCCAAGCGAGAGGTGTCCTAGCGGGGGGCAAGCAGTACTTC.

This clone was counted only a few times. CDR3 region: CAWSSLAVTEAFF. The CDR3 coding sequence is TGTGCCTGGAGTTCTCTTGCGGTAACTGAAGCTTTCTTT. The V and J genes are TRBV30 and TRBJ1-1; the D is unclear. This CDR3 is built from 13 residues. Germline V gene sequence: CDR1 GTSNPN, CDR2 SVGIG (reference sequence). Trimming took off 2 bases at V and 5 bases at J, with 12 bases between the two ends. Full variable domain (rest looked up from reference TRBV30 and TRBJ1-1): SQTIHQWPATLVQPVGSPLSLECTVEGTSNPNLYWYRQAAGRGLQLLFYSVGIGQISSEVPQNLSASRPQDRQFILSSKKLLLSDSGFYLCAWSSLAVTEAFFGQGTRLTVV.